This T cell receptor (beta chain) was recovered during a study of a mutant IDH1 vaccine in newly diagnosed glioma. Study-level background: Eight vaccine injections were given to patients in weeks 1, 3, 5, 7, 11, 15, 19 and 23. Radiotherapy, temozolomide, or both had been given previously, and both were given to most.

Only in-frame clones appear in the TCRdb table, and some are missing; sequencing was by immunoSEQ multiplex PCR. The data contain about 64,000 clones, less than 85% of them singletons. Study findings and constraints: Among top peripheral T cell clonotypes, changes seemed unrelated to pseudoprogression.

With 7 bases removed from V and 2 bases from J, the gap between germline ends came to 18 bases. CDR1 and CDR2 (germline): SNHLY, FYNNEI. This CDR3 has 15 residues. The time point denotes: week 11, during vaccination. All doses held 300 ug of mutant IDH1 20-mer peptide, with topical imiquimod. This clone has only one observation. Its antigen is undetermined. The clonotype originates from a woman in her fifties or sixties with glioma. The V gene is TRBV2, the J gene TRBJ2-7; D tentatively fits TRBD1 or TRBD2 (5 bases each). Here the sequenced sample was PBMCs, taken from a glioma patient whose treatment included an IDH1 peptide vaccine. The CDR3 DNA sequence: TGTGCCAGCATCCCAACGTGGGACGCTACCTACGAGCAGTACTTC. Its translation: CASIPTWDATYEQYF. Looking up the rest from reference TRBV2 and TRBJ2-7 gives the full variable domain: EPEVTQTPSHQVTQMGQEVILRCVPISNHLYFYWYRQILGQKVEFLVSFYNNEISEKSEIFDDQFSVERPDGSNFTLKIRSTKLEDSAMYFCASIPTWDATYEQYFGPGTRLTVT.